This T cell receptor beta chain was identified during a study of CD8+CD57+ T cells in acquired aplastic anemia. This clonotype was recorded many times. Genomic DNA, serving as template, underwent TCR beta VDJ and CDR3 profiling. TCRdb analysed the reads with MiXCR anew, one entry per CDR3 protein. The data show 200,000 or so distinct CDR3 sequences, less than 65% seen once. Trimming removed 5 bases at V and 4 bases at J, with 20 bases between. This CDR3 is 16 amino acids long. In germline, CDR1 is SGHVS, CDR2 FQNEAQ. The TCR originated in a human donor with severe aplastic anemia or a healthy control (not recorded which). Sequences were obtained from sorted CD4+, CD8+, or CD8+CD57+ T cells (not recorded which) from PBMCs. The rearrangement joins TRBV7-8 to TRBJ1-2; D not resolved. The CDR3 DNA reads TGTGCCAGCAGCACCCCCGACGGAACCGCCTTCTATGGCTACACCTTC. It yields the protein CASSTPDGTAFYGYTF.